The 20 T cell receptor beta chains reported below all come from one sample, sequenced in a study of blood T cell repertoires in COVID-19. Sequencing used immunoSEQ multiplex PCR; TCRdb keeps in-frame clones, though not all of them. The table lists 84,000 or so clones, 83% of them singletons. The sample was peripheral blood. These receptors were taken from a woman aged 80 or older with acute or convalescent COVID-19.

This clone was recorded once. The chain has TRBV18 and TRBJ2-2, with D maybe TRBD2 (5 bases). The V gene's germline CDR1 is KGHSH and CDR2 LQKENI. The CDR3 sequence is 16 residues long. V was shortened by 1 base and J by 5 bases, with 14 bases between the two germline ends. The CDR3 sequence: CASSPRLMGETGELFF. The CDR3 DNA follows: TGTGCCAGCTCACCACGCTTGATGGGAGAGACCGGGGAGCTGTTTTTT.

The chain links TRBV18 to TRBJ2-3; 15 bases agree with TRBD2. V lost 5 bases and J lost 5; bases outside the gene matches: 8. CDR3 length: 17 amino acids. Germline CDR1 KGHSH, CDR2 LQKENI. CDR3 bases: TGTGCCAGCTCATCGGGACTAGCGGGAGGACCGTTAGATACGCAGTATTTT. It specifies CASSSGLAGGPLDTQYF.

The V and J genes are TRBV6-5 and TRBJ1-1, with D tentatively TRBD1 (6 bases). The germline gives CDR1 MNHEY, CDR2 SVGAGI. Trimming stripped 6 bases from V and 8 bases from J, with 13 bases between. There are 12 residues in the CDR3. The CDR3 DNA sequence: TGTGCCAGCAGCCGCACAGGGAAAGAAGCTTTCTTT. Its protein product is CASSRTGKEAFF.

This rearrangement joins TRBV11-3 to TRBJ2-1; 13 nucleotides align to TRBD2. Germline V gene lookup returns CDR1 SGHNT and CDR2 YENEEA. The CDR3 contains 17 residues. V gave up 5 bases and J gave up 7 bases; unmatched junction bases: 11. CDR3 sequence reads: CASSQTPRTSGRNEQFF. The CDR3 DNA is TGTGCCAGCAGCCAAACCCCCCGGACTAGCGGGAGAAATGAGCAGTTCTTC.

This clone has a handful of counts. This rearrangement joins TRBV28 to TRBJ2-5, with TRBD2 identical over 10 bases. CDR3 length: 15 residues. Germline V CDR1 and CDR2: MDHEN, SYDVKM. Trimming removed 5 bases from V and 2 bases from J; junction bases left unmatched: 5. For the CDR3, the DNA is TGTGCCAGCAGTAGGCGACTAGCGGGTCAAGAGACCCAGTACTTC. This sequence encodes CASSRRLAGQETQYF.

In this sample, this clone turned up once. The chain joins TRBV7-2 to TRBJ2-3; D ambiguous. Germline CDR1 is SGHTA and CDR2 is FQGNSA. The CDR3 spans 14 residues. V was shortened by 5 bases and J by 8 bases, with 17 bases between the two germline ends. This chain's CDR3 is CASSPVLALGTQYF. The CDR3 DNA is TGTGCCAGCAGCCCCGTGTTGGCCCTTGGTACGCAGTATTTT.

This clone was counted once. The CDR3 DNA reads TGCGCCAGCAGCCCCGGGGGGGCGCTCGACGAGCAGTACTTC. Translation: CASSPGGALDEQYF. This chain uses TRBV5-1 with TRBJ2-7; 8 bases are a match to TRBD2. Per germline, CDR1 SGHRS and CDR2 YFSETQ. The junction had 8 bases not matched to a gene; V was cut back by 4 bases and J by 5 bases. The CDR3 totals 14 residues.

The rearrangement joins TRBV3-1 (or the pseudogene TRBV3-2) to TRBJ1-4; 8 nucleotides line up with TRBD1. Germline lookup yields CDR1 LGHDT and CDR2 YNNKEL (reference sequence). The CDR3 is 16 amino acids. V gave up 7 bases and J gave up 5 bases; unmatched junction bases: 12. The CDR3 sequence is CASTSSLTGVNEKLFF. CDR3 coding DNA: TGTGCCAGCACCTCAAGCCTGACAGGGGTCAATGAAAAACTGTTTTTT.

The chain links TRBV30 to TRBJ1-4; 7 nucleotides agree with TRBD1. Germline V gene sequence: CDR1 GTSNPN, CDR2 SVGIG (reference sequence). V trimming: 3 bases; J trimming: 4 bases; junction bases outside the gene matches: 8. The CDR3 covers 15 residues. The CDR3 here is CAWRAGQSINEKLFF. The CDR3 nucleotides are TGTGCCTGGAGGGCGGGACAGAGCATTAATGAAAAACTGTTTTTT.

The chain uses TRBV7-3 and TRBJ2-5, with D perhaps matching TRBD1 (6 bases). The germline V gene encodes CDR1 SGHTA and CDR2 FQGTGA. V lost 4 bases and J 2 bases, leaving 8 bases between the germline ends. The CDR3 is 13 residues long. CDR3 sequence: CASSSDRQETQYF. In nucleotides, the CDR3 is TGTGCCAGCAGCTCCGACAGGCAAGAGACCCAGTACTTC. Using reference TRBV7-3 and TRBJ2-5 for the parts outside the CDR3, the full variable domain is GAGVSQTPSNKVTEKGKYVELRCDPISGHTALYWYRQSLGQGPEFLIYFQGTGAADDSGLPNDRFFAVRPEGSVSTLKIQRTERGDSAVYLCASSSDRQETQYFGPGTRLLVL.

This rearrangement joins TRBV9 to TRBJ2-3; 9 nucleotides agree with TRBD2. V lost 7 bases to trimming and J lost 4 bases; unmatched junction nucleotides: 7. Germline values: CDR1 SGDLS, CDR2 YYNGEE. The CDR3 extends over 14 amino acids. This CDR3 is CASGLSGSADTQYF. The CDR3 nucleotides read TGTGCCAGCGGACTTAGCGGGAGCGCAGATACGCAGTATTTT.

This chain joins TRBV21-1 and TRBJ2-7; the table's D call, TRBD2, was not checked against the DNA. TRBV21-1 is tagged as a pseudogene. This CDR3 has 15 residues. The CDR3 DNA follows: TGTGCCACCAAAAAGGAAACTAGCGGGACCTACGAGCAGTACTTC. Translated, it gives CATKKETSGTYEQYF.

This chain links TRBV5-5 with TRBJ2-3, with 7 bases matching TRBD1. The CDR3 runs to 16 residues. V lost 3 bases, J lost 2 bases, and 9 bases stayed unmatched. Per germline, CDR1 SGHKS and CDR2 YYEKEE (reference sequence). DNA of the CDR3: TGTGCCAGCAGCTCCTCAAGACAGGGACCCACAGATACGCAGTATTTT. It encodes CASSSSRQGPTDTQYF.

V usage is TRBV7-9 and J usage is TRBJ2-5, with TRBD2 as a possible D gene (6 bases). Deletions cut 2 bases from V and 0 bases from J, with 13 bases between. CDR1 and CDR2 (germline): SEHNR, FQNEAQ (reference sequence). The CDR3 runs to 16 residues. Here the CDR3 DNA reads TGTGCCAGCAGCTTATTCGGGGGACGGTACCAAGAGACCCAGTACTTC. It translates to CASSLFGGRYQETQYF.

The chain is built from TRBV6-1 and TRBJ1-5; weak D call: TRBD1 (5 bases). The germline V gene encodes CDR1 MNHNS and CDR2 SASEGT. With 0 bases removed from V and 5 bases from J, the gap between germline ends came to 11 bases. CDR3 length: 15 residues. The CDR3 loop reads CASSEAVGVHQPQHF. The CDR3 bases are TGTGCCAGCAGTGAAGCCGTAGGGGTGCATCAGCCCCAGCATTTT.

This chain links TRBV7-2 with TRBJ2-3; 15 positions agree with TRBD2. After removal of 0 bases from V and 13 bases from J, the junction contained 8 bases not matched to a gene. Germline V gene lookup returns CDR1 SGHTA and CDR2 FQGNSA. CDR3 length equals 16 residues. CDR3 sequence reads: CASSLATGLAGGQKYF. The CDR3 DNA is TGTGCCAGCAGCTTAGCCACGGGACTAGCGGGAGGCCAGAAGTATTTT.

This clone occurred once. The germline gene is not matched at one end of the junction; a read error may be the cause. CDR3 region: CASSQSTGLETQYF. The CDR3 nucleotides are TGTGCTAGCAGCCAATCAACAGGGTTAGAGACCCAGTACTTC. The chain couples TRBV7-7 to TRBJ2-5; possibly TRBD1 for D (6 bases). The CDR3 totals 14 residues. Germline-derived CDR1 and CDR2 are SSHAT and FNYEAQ (reference sequence).

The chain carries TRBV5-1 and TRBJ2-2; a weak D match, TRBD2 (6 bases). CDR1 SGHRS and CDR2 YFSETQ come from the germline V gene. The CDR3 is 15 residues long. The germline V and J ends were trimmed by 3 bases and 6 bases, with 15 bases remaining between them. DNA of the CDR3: TGCGCCAGCAGCTCCCTTTCCACTAGCCCCGGGGAGCTGTTTTTT. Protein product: CASSSLSTSPGELFF.

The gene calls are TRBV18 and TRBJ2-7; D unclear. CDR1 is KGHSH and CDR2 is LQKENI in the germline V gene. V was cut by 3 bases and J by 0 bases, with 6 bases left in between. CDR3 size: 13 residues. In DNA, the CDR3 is TGTGCCAGCTCACCTTACAGCTCCTACGAGCAGTACTTC. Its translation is CASSPYSSYEQYF.

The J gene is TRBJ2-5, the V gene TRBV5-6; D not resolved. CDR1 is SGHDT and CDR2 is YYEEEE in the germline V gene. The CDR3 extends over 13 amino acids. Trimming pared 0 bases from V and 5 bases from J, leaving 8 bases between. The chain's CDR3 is CASSLGSDETQYF. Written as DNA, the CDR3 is TGTGCCAGCAGCTTGGGGTCAGATGAGACCCAGTACTTC.